This TCR beta chain was documented in a study of blood T cell repertoires in COVID-19. Study information: Samples came from the United States, Italy and Spain, spanning acute and convalescent COVID-19. Sources were T cells, B-cell-depleted T cells, or PBMCs; the material itself was cDNA or gDNA.

J lost 5 bases, V lost 0 bases, and 6 bases had no gene match. The CDR3 extends over 16 amino acids. The germline V gene encodes CDR1 MGHRA and CDR2 YSYEKL. Generated by immunoSEQ multiplex PCR, the TCRdb table keeps only in-frame clones and is missing some. The data contain some 670,000 clones, 85% to 90% of them singletons. The receptor's source is a woman younger than 30 with acute or convalescent COVID-19. V is TRBV4-1 and J is TRBJ2-7, with 11 nucleotides matching TRBD2. Material: peripheral blood. CDR3 residues: CASSQEPSGGHNEQYF. CDR3 bases: TGCGCCAGCAGCCAAGAGCCTAGCGGGGGGCACAACGAGCAGTACTTC.